These 30 T cell receptor beta chains came from one sample sequenced in a study of blood T cell repertoires in COVID-19. Some clones are missing from TCRdb's copy, which holds only in-frame ones; the method was immunoSEQ multiplex PCR. Counted here are 380,000 or so clones, roughly 90% occurring once; the ten biggest clones make up approximately 0.96%. Sequencing used PBMCs or T cells enriched from blood (not recorded which). These receptors were taken from a woman aged 25 to 39 with acute COVID-19.

V usage is TRBV19 and J usage is TRBJ2-7, with a possible D match to TRBD1 (6 bases). CDR3 length: 14 amino acids. V lost 5 bases, J lost 5 bases, and 16 bases lay in between. In germline, CDR1 is LNHDA, CDR2 SQIVND (reference sequence). CDR3: CASSLGAQRNEQYF. CDR3 DNA sequence: TGTGCCAGTAGTTTGGGGGCCCAACGGAACGAGCAGTACTTC.

This clone was observed once. The V and J genes are TRBV27 and TRBJ2-7; tentative D call: TRBD1 (5 bases). With 5 bases removed from V and 6 bases from J, the gap between germline ends came to 14 bases. Germline CDR1 MNHEY, CDR2 SMNVEV (reference sequence). The CDR3 is made up of 13 amino acids. CDR3 sequence (DNA): TGTGCCAGCAGTCTCCACCAGGGTCGCGAGCAGTACTTC. Protein: CASSLHQGREQYF.

The chain uses TRBV7-2 and TRBJ1-1, with D maybe TRBD1 (6 bases). The CDR3 length is 16 residues. Between the trimmed V and J ends, which lost 6 bases and 0 bases, there was a span of 17 bases. Germline CDR1 is SGHTA and CDR2 is FQGNSA. CDR3 coding DNA: TGTGCCAGCAGACCCCAGGGACAAGCCCTGAACACTGAAGCTTTCTTT. This translates into CASRPQGQALNTEAFF.

This clone was counted a single time. The chain links TRBV20-1 to TRBJ1-4; D gene uncertain. The CDR3 extends over 11 amino acids. The germline gives CDR1 DFQATT, CDR2 SNEGSKA (reference sequence). Trimming took off 7 bases at V and 8 bases at J, with 11 bases between the two ends. The CDR3 region has the DNA TGCAGTGTGATGGTTACAGAAAAACTGTTTTTT. Its translation: CSVMVTEKLFF.

The chain has TRBV7-3 and TRBJ2-2; D ambiguous. This CDR3 is built from 13 residues. CDR1 is SGHTA, CDR2 FQGTGA, per germline. V lost 5 bases, J lost 5 bases, and 9 bases lay in between. CDR3 residues: CASSPRGTGELFF. For the CDR3, the DNA is TGTGCCAGCAGCCCCCGAGGAACCGGGGAGCTGTTTTTT.

The genes are TRBV29-1 and TRBJ2-3, with 7 bases identical to TRBD2. Germline values: CDR1 SQVTM, CDR2 ANQGSEA. The CDR3 length is 14 residues. The trim removed 7 bases at V and 0 bases at J, leaving 7 bases unmatched. CDR3 in amino acids: CSAKAGVSTDTQYF. The CDR3 DNA sequence: TGCAGCGCCAAGGCGGGGGTGAGCACAGATACGCAGTATTTT.

This clone was seen only a few times. The chain employs TRBV5-1 and TRBJ1-2; D may be TRBD1 (6 bases). V was trimmed by 4 bases and J by 10 bases, leaving 20 bases between them. The germline V gene has CDR1 SGHRS and CDR2 YFSETQ. CDR3 length: 14 residues. The CDR3 DNA reads as TGCGCCAGCAGCGATGGGACACCTATCAATGACTACACCTTC. This translates into CASSDGTPINDYTF.

The chain is built from TRBV4-3 and TRBJ1-2, with 10 bases identical to TRBD1. With V trimmed by 0 bases and J by 7 bases, 8 bases remained unmatched. Germline V gene sequence: CDR1 LGHNA, CDR2 YSLEER. The CDR3 length is 16 residues. CDR3 region: CASSQDRDRGRIGYTF. The CDR3 nucleotides are TGCGCCAGCAGCCAAGACCGGGACAGGGGACGTATTGGCTACACCTTC.

The chain carries TRBV19 and TRBJ1-5; D is perhaps TRBD1 (5 bases). The CDR3 runs to 15 residues. Trimming pared 5 bases from V and 3 bases from J, leaving 14 bases between. The germline CDR1 and CDR2 sequences are LNHDA and SQIVND (reference sequence). The CDR3 coding sequence is TGTGCCAGTAGTCCTTACACAGGTTCCAATCAGCCCCAGCATTTT. Translated, it gives CASSPYTGSNQPQHF.

The V gene is TRBV3-1 (or the pseudogene TRBV3-2), the J gene TRBJ1-1, with 8 bases that match TRBD1. Germline CDR1 is LGHDT and CDR2 is YNNKEL (reference sequence). The length of the CDR3 is 14 residues. V lost 4 bases to trimming and J lost 4 bases; unmatched junction nucleotides: 5. The CDR3 DNA reads TGTGCCAGCAGCCGCCAGACAGGGGTCACTGAAGCTTTCTTT. Residues: CASSRQTGVTEAFF.

The rearrangement links TRBV4-1 to TRBJ1-4; no definite D call. The CDR3 sequence is 17 residues long. Per the germline V gene, CDR1 is MGHRA and CDR2 is YSYEKL. V dropped 3 bases and J dropped 0 bases, with 14 bases sitting between them. CDR3 sequence reads: CASSHRGRPATNEKLFF. CDR3 DNA sequence: TGCGCCAGCAGCCATAGAGGGAGACCTGCAACTAATGAAAAACTGTTTTTT.

The chain joins TRBV4-1 to TRBJ2-5; possible D gene TRBD2, 5 bases. Germline lookup yields CDR1 MGHRA and CDR2 YSYEKL. The CDR3 spans 14 residues. The V end was cut by 3 bases, the J end by 5 bases, with 13 bases between. The CDR3 bases are TGCGCCAGCAGCCATCCGGGAAGGCGGGAGACCCAGTACTTC. As protein: CASSHPGRRETQYF.

The chain carries TRBV9 and TRBJ2-1, with D tentatively TRBD2 (6 bases). The CDR3 contains 13 residues. From germline, CDR1 is SGDLS and CDR2 YYNGEE. The V gene lost 4 bases and the J gene lost 8 bases, with 13 bases spanning the gap. The CDR3 sequence is CASSPRLEHEQFF. The CDR3, as DNA: TGTGCCAGCAGCCCCCGACTAGAACATGAGCAGTTCTTC.

The V call is TRBV29-1, the J call TRBJ2-7; D remains unclear. Germline loops: CDR1 SQVTM, CDR2 ANQGSEA. V lost 0 bases and J lost 1, with 7 bases in between. CDR3 length: 13 amino acids. Here the CDR3 reads CSVEDGQSYEQYF. The CDR3 DNA reads as TGCAGCGTTGAAGATGGGCAGTCCTACGAGCAGTACTTC.

This chain connects TRBV7-8 to TRBJ1-1; maybe TRBD1 (5 bases). V lost 1 base to trimming and J lost 4 bases, with 10 bases between them. The CDR3 spans 14 residues. Germline CDR1 is SGHVS and CDR2 is FQNEAQ. Here the CDR3 DNA reads TGTGCCAGCAGCTTAGGGGCAGGGCGCACTGAAGCTTTCTTT. Encoded protein: CASSLGAGRTEAFF. Together with reference TRBV7-8 and TRBJ1-1, the CDR3 gives the full variable domain: GAGVSQSPRYKVAKRGQDVALRCDPISGHVSLFWYQQALGQGPEFLTYFQNEAQLDKSGLPSDRFFAERPEGSVSTLKIQRTQQEDSAVYLCASSLGAGRTEAFFGQGTRLTVV.

The CDR3 loop is CAWGLQGGKPQHF. CDR3 sequence (DNA): TGTGCCTGGGGACTACAGGGGGGGAAGCCCCAGCATTTT. The chain recombines TRBV30 with TRBJ1-5, with 8 bases lining up with TRBD1. The junction had 8 bases not matched to a gene; V was cut back by 5 bases and J by 8 bases. This CDR3 is 13 amino acids long. CDR1 GTSNPN and CDR2 SVGIG come from the germline V gene (reference sequence).

This chain uses TRBV5-5 with TRBJ2-7, with D unresolved. The CDR3 contains 14 residues. Germline CDR1 SGHKS, CDR2 YYEKEE (reference sequence). The germline V and J ends were trimmed by 7 bases and 0 bases, with 14 bases remaining between them. CDR3 sequence: CASGGARGSYEQYF. In DNA form, the CDR3 reads TGTGCCAGCGGCGGTGCAAGAGGCTCCTACGAGCAGTACTTC.

V is TRBV2 and J is TRBJ2-3; 10 nucleotides match TRBD2. The length of the CDR3 is 16 residues. With 8 bases clipped from V and 1 base from J, the junction kept 9 bases outside the gene matches. Germline V lookup: CDR1 SNHLY, CDR2 FYNNEI. Here the CDR3 DNA reads TGTGCCAGCCCCCAAAGGGGGACTAGCGGCACAGATACGCAGTATTTT. Protein: CASPQRGTSGTDTQYF.

The CDR3 loop reads CATQRGGNYGYTF. The CDR3 region has the DNA TGTGCCACCCAGCGGGGCGGAAACTATGGCTACACCTTC. The chain links TRBV24-1 to TRBJ1-2; D is perhaps TRBD1 (5 bases). This CDR3 has 13 amino acids. Trimming stripped 9 bases from V and 2 bases from J, with 12 bases between. The V gene's germline CDR1 is KGHDR and CDR2 SFDVKD.

The chain links TRBV27 to TRBJ2-1; TRBD2 is a possible D gene (5 bases). This CDR3 spans 14 amino acids. Germline V gene data show CDR1 as MNHEY and CDR2 as SMNVEV (reference sequence). Trimming removed 4 bases at V and 5 bases at J, with 12 bases between. The CDR3 DNA follows: TGTGCCAGCAGTTCTCCGACTATCCACAATGAGCAGTTCTTC. It yields the protein CASSSPTIHNEQFF.

The chain combines TRBV6-4 with TRBJ1-4; the match to TRBD1 covers 7 bases. The germline V gene has CDR1 MRHNA and CDR2 SNTAGT. The CDR3 totals 14 residues. The V gene end was trimmed by 7 bases and the J gene end by 6 bases; junction bases not matched to a gene: 8. Written as DNA, the CDR3 is TGTGCCAGCAAACCCGGGACAGCCGATGAAAAACTGTTTTTT. It encodes CASKPGTADEKLFF.

The CDR3: CAWRDKFYEQYF. The DNA of the CDR3 is TGTGCCTGGAGGGACAAGTTCTACGAGCAGTACTTC. The gene calls are TRBV30 and TRBJ2-7; D perhaps matches TRBD1 (5 bases). The V gene's germline CDR1 is GTSNPN and CDR2 SVGIG (reference sequence). Trimming pared 3 bases from V and 3 bases from J, leaving 9 bases between. The CDR3 is 12 amino acids. The entire variable domain, with the rest obtained from reference TRBV30 and TRBJ2-7, is as follows: SQTIHQWPATLVQPVGSPLSLECTVEGTSNPNLYWYRQAAGRGLQLLFYSVGIGQISSEVPQNLSASRPQDRQFILSSKKLLLSDSGFYLCAWRDKFYEQYFGPGTRLTVT.

The genes are TRBV6-6 and TRBJ1-6; D gene unclear. Trimming stripped 4 bases from V and 6 bases from J, with 13 bases between. The CDR3 loop spans 15 amino acids. Germline lookup yields CDR1 MNHNY and CDR2 SVGAGI (reference sequence). Written as DNA, the CDR3 is TGTGCCAGCAGTTCCACCGGAGGCTCTAATTCACCCCTCCACTTT. Its translation: CASSSTGGSNSPLHF.

The genes are TRBV29-1 and TRBJ1-2, with 7 bases lining up with TRBD1. Trimming cost V 4 bases and J 2 bases; bases outside gene matches: 4. Germline lookup yields CDR1 SQVTM and CDR2 ANQGSEA. The CDR3 runs to 13 residues. The CDR3 DNA sequence: TGCAGCGTTGTCGGGGACAGAAACTATGGCTACACCTTC. It encodes CSVVGDRNYGYTF.

This chain connects TRBV7-3 to TRBJ2-1; 13 bases line up with TRBD2. Trimming cost V 5 bases and J 9 bases; bases outside gene matches: 7. Germline V gene lookup returns CDR1 SGHTA and CDR2 FQGTGA. CDR3 length: 15 residues. In DNA, the CDR3 is TGTGCCAGCAGCACGGGGACTAGCGGGGCAACTGAGCAGTTCTTC. It translates to CASSTGTSGATEQFF.

This chain connects TRBV10-1 to TRBJ2-1, with a weak D call TRBD1 (6 bases). Germline V gene lookup returns CDR1 WNHNN and CDR2 SYGVQD (reference sequence). The CDR3 contains 12 residues. The V and J ends lost 8 bases and 9 bases respectively, with 14 bases between them. The CDR3 region has the DNA TGCGCCAGCGGTAGGGGGACCTCTGAGCAGTTCTTC. The encoded protein is CASGRGTSEQFF.

The gene calls are TRBV10-1 and TRBJ1-5; 7 bases agree with TRBD1. This CDR3 is built from 15 residues. The V segment lost 7 bases and the J segment 9 bases; nucleotides outside the gene matches: 15. CDR1 is WNHNN and CDR2 is SYGVQD in the germline V gene (reference sequence). The CDR3: CASNLQGWDGRPQHF. The CDR3 region has the DNA TGCGCCAGCAATTTACAGGGGTGGGACGGACGGCCCCAGCATTTT.

The J gene is TRBJ2-7, the V gene TRBV4-1; 12 bases agree with TRBD2. This CDR3 region has 17 residues. Germline CDR1 MGHRA, CDR2 YSYEKL. V shed 2 bases, J shed 1 base, and the junction held 6 bases outside the gene matches. CDR3 DNA: TGCGCCAGCAGCCAACTTACCGGACTAGCGGGGTCCTACGAGCAGTACTTC. Translating gives CASSQLTGLAGSYEQYF.

The CDR3 bases are TGTGCCAGCAGCCCCCAAGGGGCAGCTTCCTACGAGCAGTACTTC. Amino acids: CASSPQGAASYEQYF. This chain uses TRBV7-2 with TRBJ2-7; D possibly corresponds to TRBD1 (5 bases). CDR3 length: 15 amino acids. Germline V gene lookup returns CDR1 SGHTA and CDR2 FQGNSA. The germline V and J ends were trimmed by 5 bases and 1 base, with 15 bases remaining between them.

The chain joins TRBV28 to TRBJ2-7; D gene uncertain. V gave up 1 base and J gave up 0 bases, with 10 bases separating them. Looked up from germline, CDR1 is MDHEN and CDR2 is SYDVKM. This CDR3 contains 15 residues. CDR3 in DNA: TGTGCCAGCAGTTTATCCAGGTCAGGCTCCTACGAGCAGTACTTC. It yields the protein CASSLSRSGSYEQYF. The complete variable domain, with remaining parts taken from reference TRBV28 and TRBJ2-7, reads DVKVTQSSRYLVKRTGEKVFLECVQDMDHENMFWYRQDPGLGLRLIYFSYDVKMKEKGDIPEGYSVSREKKERFSLILESASTNQTSMYLCASSLSRSGSYEQYFGPGTRLTVT.